The 28 T cell receptor beta chains reported below all come from one sample, sequenced in a study of tumor-infiltrating lymphocytes in primary liver carcinoma. From around 20-30 mg of unsorted bulk tissue, DNA and RNA were co-extracted together. TCR beta cDNA was prepared out of approximately 470 ng total RNA by means of a constant-region primer. Researchers made the TCR beta libraries by running three nested multiplex PCR rounds with slightly modified ARM-PCR. Running ten to eleven cycles apiece, the first two PCR rounds relied on TRBV1-TRBV30 forward primers together with a C-beta reverse primer. From the multiplex PCR reads, TCRdb called clonotypes with MiXCR, one entry per CDR3 protein. The repertoire holds about 50,000 distinct CDR3 sequences, with approximately 80% as singletons. Sequencing was performed on liver tumor tissue from sampling region 5. Indicated subset: tumor region T5, tumor centre. These receptors all stem from a man aged 35-49 years with primary liver carcinoma and hepatitis B virus infection.

In DNA, the CDR3 is TGTGCCAGCAGTGTGAGGACTAGCGGGTTCAATGAGCAGTTCTTC. This gives the protein CASSVRTSGFNEQFF. This chain links TRBV6-1 with TRBJ2-1; 11 bases are shared with TRBD2. The CDR3 is 15 residues long. Losses at the gene ends were 4 bases for V and 6 bases for J; bases not matched to a gene: 5. Germline assignment: CDR1 MNHNS and CDR2 SASEGT.

Remarks on this clonotype: The junction departs from germline at one end; a sequencing error may be responsible. The chain links TRBV29-1 to TRBJ2-2; TRBD2 is a possible D gene (5 bases). Germline CDR1 reads SQVTM; CDR2 reads ANQGSEA. The CDR3 spans 13 residues. CDR3 in amino acids: CSVGLASTGEPFF. CDR3 sequence (DNA): TGCAGCGTTGGATTAGCGAGCACCGGGGAGCCGTTTTTT.

Only one count was recorded for this clonotype. The chain employs TRBV29-1 and TRBJ2-5; D tentatively fits TRBD1 or TRBD2 (5 bases each). Trimming took off 3 bases at V and 5 bases at J, with 22 bases between the two ends. The germline CDR1 and CDR2 sequences are SQVTM and ANQGSEA. The CDR3 covers 16 residues. The CDR3 DNA follows: TGCAGCGTTGAGTTAGGACAAAGAAATCCGGGGGAGACCCAGTACTTC. As protein: CSVELGQRNPGETQYF.

The rearrangement uses TRBV6-6 and TRBJ2-1; D remains unclear. Trimming removed 9 bases from V and 0 bases from J, with 12 bases in between. Germline assignment: CDR1 MNHNY and CDR2 SVGAGI (reference sequence). The CDR3 runs to 14 residues. The CDR3 nucleotides are TGTGCCAGGATGAACCTGCACTCCTACAATGAGCAGTTCTTC. Amino acid sequence: CARMNLHSYNEQFF.

Note on this clonotype: One end of the junction varies from germline; a read error may be responsible. The chain links TRBV6-1 to TRBJ2-1; D gene uncertain. Per the germline V gene, CDR1 is MNHNS and CDR2 is SASEGT. CDR3 length: 15 residues. The CDR3 protein is CASSVVHSSYNDQFF. In DNA, the CDR3 is TGTGCCAGCAGTGTAGTACACAGCTCCTACAATGATCAGTTCTTC.

This clonotype rates as medium-sized (0.01 to 0.1%). The chain joins TRBV6-5 to TRBJ2-2; D remains ambiguous. The germline V gene has CDR1 MNHEY and CDR2 SVGAGI. V gave up 2 bases and J gave up 3 bases, with 4 bases separating them. The CDR3 is made up of 13 amino acids. The CDR3 DNA reads TGTGCCAGCAGTTACCAGGACACCGGGGAGCTGTTTTTT. Its protein product is CASSYQDTGELFF.

This clonotype was seen just once. The chain links TRBV21-1 to TRBJ2-4; TRBD1 is the table's D call, not checked against the DNA. TRBV21-1 is annotated as a pseudogene. The length of the CDR3 is 17 residues. CDR3: CAGSKSTRARDKNIQYF. CDR3 nucleotides: TGTGCCGGCAGCAAATCGACCAGGGCGCGCGACAAAAACATTCAGTACTTC.

This clonotype was counted a single time. The V and J genes are TRBV5-6 and TRBJ2-7; D is unclear. This CDR3 has 14 amino acids. Germline V gives CDR1 SGHDT, CDR2 YYEEEE. The germline V and J ends were trimmed by 3 bases and 2 bases, with 12 bases remaining between them. CDR3 DNA sequence: TGTGCCAGCAGCTCGCAGACAAGGCCCTACGAGCAGTACTTC. This encodes CASSSQTRPYEQYF.

This clonotype has at least ten counts. The chain joins TRBV4-1 to TRBJ1-1; possible D gene TRBD1, 5 bases. Germline values: CDR1 MGHRA, CDR2 YSYEKL. There are 12 residues in the CDR3. V dropped 3 bases and J dropped 6 bases, with 8 bases sitting between them. CDR3 DNA: TGCGCCAGCAGCCAGGGACTAGCTGAAGCTTTCTTT. This translates into CASSQGLAEAFF.

The gene calls are TRBV5-1 and TRBJ2-3; D is possibly TRBD1 or TRBD2 (5 bases each). The CDR3 extends over 14 amino acids. V lost 0 bases and J lost 5, with 10 bases in between. The germline V gene has CDR1 SGHRS and CDR2 YFSETQ. The CDR3 protein is CASSLGGLQDTQYF. As DNA, the CDR3 is TGCGCCAGCAGCTTGGGGGGGTTACAAGATACGCAGTATTTT.

Details on this clonotype: The junction differs from germline at one of its ends, possibly a read error. The chain uses TRBV4-2 and TRBJ1-1; D might be TRBD1 (5 bases). Germline V lookup: CDR1 LGHNA, CDR2 YNFKEQ. This CDR3 is built from 14 residues. The CDR3 DNA reads TGTGCCTGCAGTCTGGCTGGGGGAAACACTGAAGCTTTCTTT. This encodes CACSLAGGNTEAFF.

A note on this clonotype: Likely a read error: the CDR3 ends without its conserved phenylalanine or tryptophan. This rearrangement joins TRBV11-3 to TRBJ2-7; 7 bases align to TRBD1. CDR3 size: 13 residues. Per germline, CDR1 SGHNT and CDR2 YENEEA. CDR3 DNA: TGTGTCAGCAGTGTGGGACAGTCCTACGAGCAGTACTTA. Protein sequence: CVSSVGQSYEQYL.

As to this clonotype: Mismatch with germline at one junction end may stem from a read error. The DNA of the CDR3 is TGTGCCGGCACCTCTAACAGGAACTCCTACAAGCAGTACTTC. Translation: CAGTSNRNSYKQYF. The chain combines TRBV11-2 with TRBJ2-7, with D tentatively TRBD1 (5 bases). The CDR3 runs to 14 residues. CDR1 is SGHAT, CDR2 FQNNGV, per germline.

The chain joins TRBV29-1 to TRBJ2-7; D ambiguous. The germline V gene encodes CDR1 SQVTM and CDR2 ANQGSEA. The V end lost 7 bases, the J end lost 6 bases, and 28 bases lay between the germline ends. This CDR3 is 16 amino acids long. CDR3 DNA: TGCAGCGCCACGACATCTAGGACCGGCACTCCCTGCGAGCAGTACTTC. This sequence encodes CSATTSRTGTPCEQYF.

This clonotype was seen a handful of times. The junction and the germline gene differ at one end; a read error may be behind it. The chain is built from TRBV6-6 and TRBJ1-1, with TRBD1 as a possible D gene (5 bases). The CDR3 consists of 13 residues. Germline V gives CDR1 MNHNY, CDR2 SVGAGI (reference sequence). CDR3 sequence reads: CASSTVGTTEAFF. Here the CDR3 DNA reads TGTGCCAGCAGCACGGTGGGGACTACTGAAGCCTTCTTT.

This clonotype was seen a handful of times. Possible read error: a much larger clone is one base away. The chain has TRBV28 and TRBJ2-7; D is unresolved. The CDR3 sequence is 13 residues long. CDR1 is MDHEN and CDR2 is SYDVKM in the germline V gene. The CDR3 nucleotides read TGTGCCAGCAGTTCGTCATCAAACTACAAGCAGTACTTC. It specifies CASSSSSNYKQYF.

Worth noting for this clonotype: One junction end disagrees with the germline gene, perhaps due to a read error. The chain couples TRBV29-1 to TRBJ2-5; no definite D call. The CDR3 contains 13 residues. Germline V lookup: CDR1 SQVTM, CDR2 ANQGSEA. CDR3 protein: CGGQVADSKTQYF. Here the CDR3 DNA reads TGCGGCGGCCAGGTGGCGGATTCCAAGACCCAGTACTTT.

A note on this clonotype: This sequence may be a read error, since a much larger clone differs from it by one base. This chain uses TRBV19 with TRBJ1-2; D remains ambiguous. CDR1 is LNHDA, CDR2 SQIVND, per germline (reference sequence). This CDR3 is 13 amino acids long. Here the CDR3 DNA reads TGTGCCAGTAGTAGGTCGGGGAACTATGGCCACACCTTC. Translated: CASSRSGNYGHTF. The variable domain in full, completed from reference TRBV19 and TRBJ1-2, reads DGGITQSPKYLFRKEGQNVTLSCEQNLNHDAMYWYRQDPGQGLRLIYYSQIVNDFQKGDIAEGYSVSREKKESFPLTVTSAQKNPTAFYLCASSRSGNYGHTFGSGTRLTVV.

This clonotype was recorded at least ten times. The chain joins TRBV19 to TRBJ2-7, with a weak D call TRBD2 (6 bases). Trimming took 10 bases from V and 7 from J, leaving 23 bases between them. This CDR3 is built from 14 residues. Per the germline V gene, CDR1 is LNHDA and CDR2 is SQIVND (reference sequence). CDR3 nucleotide sequence: TGTGCCACCTCTGGGACTCCCCGGGCCGAGGAGCAGTACTTC. Translation gives CATSGTPRAEEQYF. Full variable domain (rest looked up from reference TRBV19 and TRBJ2-7): DGGITQSPKYLFRKEGQNVTLSCEQNLNHDAMYWYRQDPGQGLRLIYYSQIVNDFQKGDIAEGYSVSREKKESFPLTVTSAQKNPTAFYLCATSGTPRAEEQYFGPGTRLTVT.

Ten or more counts support this clonotype. This may stem from a read error, because a much larger clone lies one nucleotide away. J is TRBJ1-1 and V is TRBV30; D not certain. The CDR3 length is 12 residues. CDR1 GTSNPN and CDR2 SVGIG come from the germline V gene (reference sequence). The chain's CDR3 is CAWKGGNTGAFF. The DNA for the CDR3 is TGTGCCTGGAAGGGCGGTAACACTGGAGCTTTCTTT.

This clonotype was recorded only once. This is likely a read error, given that the CDR3 carries no conserved phenylalanine or tryptophan at its end. The chain employs TRBV11-2 and TRBJ2-6, with 8 bases identical to TRBD1. Germline assignment: CDR1 SGHAT and CDR2 FQNNGV. The CDR3 length is 21 residues. CDR3 region: CTSSMGGDRGISLSGANALTS. The CDR3 bases are TGTACCAGCAGCATGGGGGGAGACAGGGGCATTTCCCTCTCTGGGGCCAACGCCCTGACTTCC.

With respect to this clonotype: Germline and junction disagree at one end, which may indicate a read error. The chain is built from TRBV29-1 and TRBJ2-7; D unclear. The CDR3 totals 12 residues. Germline V lookup: CDR1 SQVTM, CDR2 ANQGSEA. Here the CDR3 reads CSAGWGNREQNF. As DNA, the CDR3 is TGCAGCGCTGGTTGGGGTAATCGCGAGCAGAACTTC.

In the case of this clonotype: A read error is likely, as this CDR3 ends without the conserved phenylalanine or tryptophan. The rearrangement links TRBV5-1 to TRBJ1-6; D is possibly TRBD1 (6 bases). Germline CDR1 is SGHRS and CDR2 is YFSETQ. This CDR3 is 15 amino acids long. This CDR3 is CASSLEVRGNSLLHY. In DNA form, the CDR3 reads TGCGCCAGCAGCTTGGAGGTCAGGGGAAATTCACTCCTCCACTAT.

This clonotype showed up just a few times. A read error may explain this, as a much larger clone is one base away. The V and J genes are TRBV5-1 and TRBJ2-2; TRBD2 agrees at 12 bases. V gave up 6 bases and J gave up 4 bases; unmatched junction bases: 10. CDR1 SGHRS and CDR2 YFSETQ come from the germline V gene. The CDR3 totals 17 residues. The CDR3 region is CASNFETSGRSTGELFF. The CDR3 DNA sequence: TGCGCCAGCAACTTCGAAACTAGCGGGAGGAGCACCGGGGAGCTGTTTTTT.

This clonotype was detected many times. The chain couples TRBV5-1 to TRBJ1-3; 7 bases are shared with TRBD1. This CDR3 spans 16 amino acids. In germline, CDR1 is SGHRS, CDR2 YFSETQ. Trimming cost V 4 bases and J 1 base; bases outside gene matches: 8. The CDR3 reads CASSATIQGSGNTIYF. In DNA form, the CDR3 reads TGCGCCAGCAGCGCAACAATACAGGGGTCTGGAAACACCATATATTTT.

With regard to this clonotype: A read error may produce the germline difference seen at one junction end. The V call is TRBV11-2, the J call TRBJ2-2; the D gene is possibly TRBD2 (5 bases). The germline CDR1 and CDR2 sequences are SGHAT and FQNNGV. The CDR3 covers 14 residues. DNA for the CDR3: TGTGCCAGCAGCTTGGGGAGTCACACCGGGGAGCTATTTTTT. Residues: CASSLGSHTGELFF. The full variable domain, with the rest looked up from reference TRBV11-2 and TRBJ2-2, is EAGVAQSPRYKIIEKRQSVAFWCNPISGHATLYWYQQILGQGPKLLIQFQNNGVVDDSQLPKDRFSAERLKGVDSTLKIQPAKLEDSAVYLCASSLGSHTGELFFGEGSRLTVL.

The rearrangement links TRBV10-3 to TRBJ2-7, with 12 bases fitting TRBD1. Germline trimming cut 9 bases from V and 8 bases from J; bases unmatched to any gene: 8. The CDR3 consists of 13 residues. Germline V gene sequence: CDR1 ENHRY, CDR2 SYGVKD. The CDR3, as DNA: TGTGCCATTAATCGGGACAGGGGGCTCAAGCAGTACTTC. It translates to CAINRDRGLKQYF.

On this clonotype: Relative to the germline gene, one junction end is altered; a read error may explain this. The chain recombines TRBV29-1 with TRBJ1-1; D unresolved. This CDR3 region has 13 residues. The germline V gene encodes CDR1 SQVTM and CDR2 ANQGSEA. CDR3 nucleotide sequence: TGCAGCGTTCTTATACTGGTGAACACTGAAGCTTTTTTT. Residues: CSVLILVNTEAFF.